What follows describes a single T cell receptor beta chain. TCRdb keeps only in-frame clones here, not all; method: immunoSEQ multiplex PCR. Of roughly 120,000 clones in the sample, roughly 90% were seen once. These data originate in a study of blood T cell repertoires in COVID-19. What was sequenced was peripheral blood. The TCR was taken from a human donor in a cohort sampled during active COVID-19.

The CDR3 DNA sequence: TGTGCCAGCAGCCAAGATCTGCTAGCGGGGAGGAGCACAGATACGCAGTATTTT. Its protein product is CASSQDLLAGRSTDTQYF. The V gene is TRBV4-2, the J gene TRBJ2-3; 9 positions agree with TRBD2. Germline V gene lookup returns CDR1 LGHNA and CDR2 YNFKEQ. With 0 bases clipped from V and 0 bases from J, the junction kept 7 bases outside the gene matches. This CDR3 has 18 amino acids.